Listed below are T cell receptor beta chains from one sample, sequenced in a study of human T cells and chemical hapten exposure. TCRdb independently ran MiXCR on the RACE reads; one entry per CDR3 protein. The sample gives some 90,000 distinct CDR3 sequences, under 13% of which show up once; roughly 1% is in the top ten. The specimen was whole blood, collected in connection with sensitization to the hapten diphenylcyclopropenone (DPC). The source is a woman younger than 45 with alopecia areata. Some clones in this sample may be carry-over from other donors' samples. CDR3s include the opening cysteine and the closing phenylalanine or tryptophan. A D gene is named only where the DNA matches it firmly. A row's size may be missing; if present it is once, few, many or a size class.

clone_size	v_call	d_call	j_call	cdr3_nt	cdr3_aa
many	TRBV28	NA	TRBJ1-4	TGTGCCACTGGCCTCTCTGTTAATGAAAAACTGTTTTTT	CATGLSVNEKLFF
many	TRBV10-2	TRBD1	TRBJ2-5	TGCGCCAGTCGACAGGGTCTAGAGACCCAGTACTTC	CASRQGLETQYF
many	TRBV7-9	NA	TRBJ2-7	TGTGCCAGCAGCTCAACAGGGTATGAGCAGTACTTC	CASSSTGYEQYF
medium-sized	TRBV28	NA	TRBJ2-7	TGTGCCAGCAGTTCTACCGGGGGTCGCTACGAGCAGTACTTC	CASSSTGGRYEQYF
few	TRBV5-4	NA	TRBJ2-5	TGTGCCAGCAGCTTGGGGGTAGCAGCGGGGACCCAGTACTTC	CASSLGVAAGTQYF
many	TRBV4-2	NA	TRBJ1-4	TGTGCCAGCAGCCAAGATTCCGTTGGGGGCTTTGAAAAACTGTTTTTT	CASSQDSVGGFEKLFF
few	TRBV11-2	NA	TRBJ2-4	TGTGCCAGCAGCTCGCGCCCAATCGACAGAATAGCCAAAAACATTCAGTACTTC	CASSSRPIDRIAKNIQYF
NA	TRBV7-2	TRBD1	TRBJ1-3	TGTGCCAGCAGCTGGGGCCCGGGACAGGGGGGAAACACCATATATTTT	CASSWGPGQGGNTIYF
few	TRBV19	TRBD1	TRBJ2-2	TGTGCCAGTCGAACGGGACAGGGTACCGGGGAGCTGTTTTTT	CASRTGQGTGELFF
NA	TRBV7-2	NA	TRBJ2-1	TGTGCCAGCAGCCTCGGACAGCCAGGCATGGATGAGCAGTTCTTC	CASSLGQPGMDEQFF
NA	TRBV28	NA	TRBJ2-1	TGTGCCAGCATACGGGACTCTCATGAGCAGTTCTTC	CASIRDSHEQFF
NA	TRBV29-1	NA	TRBJ2-7	TGCAGCGTTGAGTCTTCGGGGCTTGCGCCGGGCGAGCAGTACTTC	CSVESSGLAPGEQYF
many	TRBV7-9	NA	TRBJ2-7	TGTGCCAGCAGCATAGCTGGCAGCAACGAGCAGTACTTC	CASSIAGSNEQYF
few	TRBV20-1	TRBD2	TRBJ2-2	TGCAGTGCTCCATACCGGGGGGACTTAGAAGTCGGGGAGCTGTTTTTT	CSAPYRGDLEVGELFF
NA	TRBV7-9	NA	TRBJ2-7	TGTGCCAGCAGCCGACCTATAGGGGAACTTTACGAGCAGTACTTC	CASSRPIGELYEQYF
many	TRBV30	TRBD1	TRBJ1-2	TGTGCCTGGAGTCCCCCGGACAGGATCAACTATGGCTACACCTTC	CAWSPPDRINYGYTF
few	TRBV5-1	NA	TRBJ1-4	TGCGCCAGCAGCTCAACAGGGTACGAGAATGAAAAACTGTTTTTT	CASSSTGYENEKLFF
few	TRBV20-1	NA	TRBJ1-1	TGCAGTGCTGATATTTGGTCGGGCACTGAAGCTTTCTTT	CSADIWSGTEAFF
many	TRBV10-1	TRBD2	TRBJ2-1	TGCGCCAGCAGTCCCGGCGGGGGCTACAATGAGCAGTTCTTC	CASSPGGGYNEQFF
many	TRBV29-1	TRBD1	TRBJ1-2	TGCAGCGTCGTTAACAGGGGCTATGGCTACACCTTC	CSVVNRGYGYTF
few	TRBV11-1	NA	TRBJ1-1	TGTGCCAGCAGCTCTTACCCACTCGGACAGTCCACTGAAGCTTTCTTT	CASSSYPLGQSTEAFF
NA	TRBV28	NA	TRBJ2-5	TGTGCCAGCGCACCTACCGGGATCCAAGAGACCCAGTACTTC	CASAPTGIQETQYF
few	TRBV12-3/TRBV12-4	TRBD2	TRBJ2-3	TGTGCCAGCAGGGCCGTTTCCGGGACTAGCGGGGGGGCGTCAGATACGCAGTATTTT	CASRAVSGTSGGASDTQYF
many	TRBV20-1	NA	TRBJ1-2	TGCAGTGCTCGCCTTTTACAGGAGACCTATGGCTACACCTTC	CSARLLQETYGYTF
NA	TRBV4-1	TRBD1	TRBJ1-6	TGCGCCAGCAGCCGGACAGGGGTCCCACCCCTCCACTTT	CASSRTGVPPLHF
few	TRBV10-2	NA	TRBJ2-3	TGCGCCAGCAGCCCCGGGCGGGGTTCAGATACGCAGTATTTT	CASSPGRGSDTQYF
NA	TRBV29-1	NA	TRBJ2-3	TGCAGCGTTGATCTCGGCGGTAGCACAGATACGCAGTATTTT	CSVDLGGSTDTQYF
many	TRBV6-2/TRBV6-3	NA	TRBJ1-1	TGTGCCAGCAGTATTACACGGAACACTGAAGCTTTCTTT	CASSITRNTEAFF
NA	TRBV4-1	NA	TRBJ1-1	TGCGCCAGCAGCCAAGCTGCCAGGGTGGACTTTACTGAAGCTTTCTTT	CASSQAARVDFTEAFF
many	TRBV4-1	TRBD2	TRBJ2-1	TGCGCCAGCAGCCGGCTAGCGGGAGTTGGCGAGCAGTTCTTC	CASSRLAGVGEQFF
NA	TRBV12-3/TRBV12-4	NA	TRBJ1-2	TGTGCCAGCAGACCCGCCAGCAACTATGGCTACACCTTC	CASRPASNYGYTF
NA	TRBV10-3	TRBD2	TRBJ2-7	TGTGCCATCAGCTATGGGACTAGCGGGAGCTACGAGCAGTACTTC	CAISYGTSGSYEQYF
many	TRBV2	NA	TRBJ1-3	TGTGCCAGCAGGATTGTTGGAAACACCATATATTTT	CASRIVGNTIYF
NA	TRBV9	NA	TRBJ2-5	TGTGCCAGCAGCGAGGGGGTCCAAGAGACCCAGTACTTC	CASSEGVQETQYF
many	TRBV18	NA	TRBJ2-1	TGTGCCAGCTCACCCGGACCCTTTGAGTTCTTC	CASSPGPFEFF
NA	TRBV5-6	NA	TRBJ2-4	TGTGCCAGCAGCTGGAAAAGGACGGGTAAAATAGCCAAAAACATTCAGTACTTC	CASSWKRTGKIAKNIQYF
few	TRBV28	TRBD1	TRBJ1-1	TGTGCCAGCAGGCCGACAGGGTTCGCTGAAGCTTTCTTT	CASRPTGFAEAFF
NA	TRBV6-2/TRBV6-3	NA	TRBJ1-5	TGTGCCAGCAGTCCCCCGGGGGGCAGTAGCAATCAGCCCCAGCATTTT	CASSPPGGSSNQPQHF
NA	TRBV11-2	TRBD1	TRBJ2-2	TGTGCCAGCAGCCGGACAGGGGAGACCGGGGAGCTGTTTTTT	CASSRTGETGELFF
few	TRBV7-6	NA	TRBJ2-5	TGTGCCAGCAGCTCGCCAGGTACGGGGGAGACCCAGTACTTC	CASSSPGTGETQYF